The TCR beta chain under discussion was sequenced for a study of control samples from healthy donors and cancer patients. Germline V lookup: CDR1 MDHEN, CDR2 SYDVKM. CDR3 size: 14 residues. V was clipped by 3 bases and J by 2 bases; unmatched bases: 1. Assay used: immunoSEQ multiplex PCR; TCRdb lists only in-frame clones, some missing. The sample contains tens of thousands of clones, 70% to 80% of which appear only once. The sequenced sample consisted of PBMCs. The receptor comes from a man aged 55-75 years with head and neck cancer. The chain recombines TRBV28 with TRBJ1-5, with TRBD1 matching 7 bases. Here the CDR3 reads CASSFGTGNQPQHF. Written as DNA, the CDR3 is TGTGCCAGCAGTTTTGGGACAGGCAATCAGCCCCAGCATTTT.